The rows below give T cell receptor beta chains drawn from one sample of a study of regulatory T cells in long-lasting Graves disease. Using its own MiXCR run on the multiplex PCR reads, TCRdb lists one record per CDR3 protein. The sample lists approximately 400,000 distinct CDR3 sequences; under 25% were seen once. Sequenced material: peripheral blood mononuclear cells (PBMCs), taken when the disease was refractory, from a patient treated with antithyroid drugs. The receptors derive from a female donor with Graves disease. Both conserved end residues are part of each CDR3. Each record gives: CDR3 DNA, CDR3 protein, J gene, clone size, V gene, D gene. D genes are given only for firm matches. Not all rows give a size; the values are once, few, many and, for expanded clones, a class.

DNA: TGTGCCAGCAGCTTAGAGGTCCACGGGTCGAACACCGGGGAGCTGTTTTTT
CDR3: CASSLEVHGSNTGELFF
J: TRBJ2-2
size: NA
V: TRBV11-2
D: NA

DNA: TGCGCCAGCAAGGGGGAAGCCAAAAACATTCAGTACTTC
CDR3: CASKGEAKNIQYF
J: TRBJ2-4
size: NA
V: TRBV5-1
D: NA

DNA: TGTGCCAGCAGTTTCGGCCTAGCGGGAGTTGAGCAGTTCTTC
CDR3: CASSFGLAGVEQFF
J: TRBJ2-1
size: NA
V: TRBV28
D: TRBD2

DNA: TGTGCCAGCAGCGTCCTCATTAACAATGAGCAGTTCTTC
CDR3: CASSVLINNEQFF
J: TRBJ2-1
size: NA
V: TRBV7-2
D: NA

DNA: TGTGCCAGTAGTTTCTCGGTGGGGGGCAATCAGCCCCAGCATTTT
CDR3: CASSFSVGGNQPQHF
J: TRBJ1-5
size: few
V: TRBV19
D: NA

DNA: TGTGCCAGCAGCCTGTCGGGGGCGCGGGGAAACACCATATATTTT
CDR3: CASSLSGARGNTIYF
J: TRBJ1-3
size: few
V: TRBV7-2
D: NA

DNA: TGTGCCAGCAGTTACTCGATCACTAGCGGGAGGAACACCGGGGAGCTGTTTTTT
CDR3: CASSYSITSGRNTGELFF
J: TRBJ2-2
size: few
V: TRBV6-5
D: TRBD2

DNA: TGTGCCAGCACCCCCGGTCCCTTGGAATTCTATGGCTACACCTTC
CDR3: CASTPGPLEFYGYTF
J: TRBJ1-2
size: NA
V: TRBV5-6
D: NA

DNA: TGTGCCACCAGCAGAGAAACAGGGTCTGGGGCCAACGTCCTGACTTTC
CDR3: CATSRETGSGANVLTF
J: TRBJ2-6
size: NA
V: TRBV15
D: NA

DNA: TGCGCCAGCACCAGCGGGAGGGCCTTGTATACGCAGTATTTT
CDR3: CASTSGRALYTQYF
J: TRBJ2-3
size: NA
V: TRBV10-2
D: TRBD2

DNA: TGCAGTGCTAGTTACGAGGATCTCCACACTGAAGCTTTCTTT
CDR3: CSASYEDLHTEAFF
J: TRBJ1-1
size: NA
V: TRBV20-1
D: NA

DNA: TGTGCCAGCAGAAGACGCCCAGGGGAGGGGACCCAGTACTTC
CDR3: CASRRRPGEGTQYF
J: TRBJ2-5
size: many
V: TRBV7-2
D: NA

DNA: TGTGCCAGCAGTTTATCAGTGGCCAGCGAGCAGTTCTTC
CDR3: CASSLSVASEQFF
J: TRBJ2-1
size: few
V: TRBV12-3/TRBV12-4
D: NA

DNA: TGTGCCAGCAGCTTAACTATAGCGGACTACGAGCAGTACTTC
CDR3: CASSLTIADYEQYF
J: TRBJ2-7
size: many
V: TRBV11-2
D: NA

DNA: TGTGCCATCAGGCAGGACGGAACTAACTATGGCTACACCTTC
CDR3: CAIRQDGTNYGYTF
J: TRBJ1-2
size: NA
V: TRBV10-3
D: NA

DNA: TGTGCCAGCAGCTTATGGGAACGGAGTTATGAAGCTTTCTTT
CDR3: CASSLWERSYEAFF
J: TRBJ1-1
size: many
V: TRBV7-2
D: NA

DNA: TGTGCCAGCAGCTTAGGGACAGTAGGTGGAAACACCATATATTTT
CDR3: CASSLGTVGGNTIYF
J: TRBJ1-3
size: few
V: TRBV7-2
D: NA

DNA: TGTGCCAGCAGTGCTAGCGGGAGTCACGAGCAGTACTTC
CDR3: CASSASGSHEQYF
J: TRBJ2-7
size: many
V: TRBV28
D: TRBD2

DNA: TGTGCCAGCAGTTTGGAGGGACTAGCGGGAAGCGCTCAGTACTTC
CDR3: CASSLEGLAGSAQYF
J: TRBJ2-7
size: few
V: TRBV27
D: TRBD2

DNA: TGTGCCAGCAGTCGTACTAGCGGGGCGAACACCGGGGAGCTGTTTTTT
CDR3: CASSRTSGANTGELFF
J: TRBJ2-2
size: NA
V: TRBV7-2
D: TRBD2

DNA: TGCAGTGCTATAAGCCTAGCGGGACTCAACGAGCAGTACTTC
CDR3: CSAISLAGLNEQYF
J: TRBJ2-7
size: many
V: TRBV20-1
D: TRBD2

DNA: TGTGCCAGCAGTTACGAGCTGGGCCTTCGGGGCTACGAGCAGTACTTC
CDR3: CASSYELGLRGYEQYF
J: TRBJ2-7
size: many
V: TRBV6-5
D: NA

DNA: TGTGCCAGCAGCCCGGGGAGGGCGGTCAATCAGCCCCAGCATTTT
CDR3: CASSPGRAVNQPQHF
J: TRBJ1-5
size: many
V: TRBV2
D: NA

DNA: TGTGCCAGCAGTAGACTAGCGGGAGCGGGCGGGGAGCTGTTTTTT
CDR3: CASSRLAGAGGELFF
J: TRBJ2-2
size: NA
V: TRBV6-2/TRBV6-3
D: TRBD2

DNA: TGTGCCAGCAGCTTGCGACAGAGGGAGACCCAGTACTTC
CDR3: CASSLRQRETQYF
J: TRBJ2-5
size: many
V: TRBV7-2
D: NA

DNA: TGTGCCAGCAGCTTAGATGCGGGGAACGAGCAGTACTTC
CDR3: CASSLDAGNEQYF
J: TRBJ2-7
size: NA
V: TRBV7-9
D: NA

DNA: TGTGCCAGCAGGACCTTGACAGGGAACAGTCAGCCCCAGCATTTT
CDR3: CASRTLTGNSQPQHF
J: TRBJ1-5
size: many
V: TRBV6-1
D: TRBD1

DNA: TGTGCCAGCAGCCCCTTTGTGGAGTTCCAGGAGACCCAGTACTTC
CDR3: CASSPFVEFQETQYF
J: TRBJ2-5
size: NA
V: TRBV27
D: NA

DNA: TGCAGTGCTGGGACTGTCTCCTACGAGCAGTACTTC
CDR3: CSAGTVSYEQYF
J: TRBJ2-7
size: NA
V: TRBV20-1
D: NA

DNA: TGTGCCAGCAGCCGCGCCTACGAGCAGTACTTC
CDR3: CASSRAYEQYF
J: TRBJ2-7
size: many
V: TRBV28
D: NA

DNA: TGTGCCACCAGCAATGGGGGGGGGAACTATGGCTACACCTTC
CDR3: CATSNGGGNYGYTF
J: TRBJ1-2
size: few
V: TRBV15
D: NA

DNA: TGTGCCAGCAGCCAAGATCCAGGGTTCTCTGAAGCTTTCTTT
CDR3: CASSQDPGFSEAFF
J: TRBJ1-1
size: NA
V: TRBV3-1
D: NA

DNA: TGTGCCAGCAGCTACGTAGGGCAGGGAAACACTGAAGCTTTCTTT
CDR3: CASSYVGQGNTEAFF
J: TRBJ1-1
size: NA
V: TRBV13
D: NA

DNA: TGTGCCAGCAGCTTAATCGCGACAGGGACAATGGAGGGCTACACCTTC
CDR3: CASSLIATGTMEGYTF
J: TRBJ1-2
size: once
V: TRBV7-3
D: TRBD1

DNA: TGTGCCAGCAGTTCGTTGCCCTATAATTCACCCCTCCACTTT
CDR3: CASSSLPYNSPLHF
J: TRBJ1-6
size: few
V: TRBV12-3/TRBV12-4
D: NA

DNA: TGTGCCAGCAGCTTACCTCTCCACTCAGCCCAGAACACTGAAGCTTTCTTT
CDR3: CASSLPLHSAQNTEAFF
J: TRBJ1-1
size: NA
V: TRBV13
D: NA

DNA: TGCAGTGCTAGCCTTGCCGGGAGCACAGATACGCAGTATTTT
CDR3: CSASLAGSTDTQYF
J: TRBJ2-3
size: NA
V: TRBV20-1
D: NA

DNA: TGTGCCAGCAGCTTATTGGCGACAAGACCCCAAGAGACCCAGTACTTC
CDR3: CASSLLATRPQETQYF
J: TRBJ2-5
size: many
V: TRBV7-2
D: NA

DNA: TGTGCCAGCAGTTTTTACAGGGCAGATGGCTACACCTTC
CDR3: CASSFYRADGYTF
J: TRBJ1-2
size: many
V: TRBV12-3/TRBV12-4
D: NA

DNA: TGTGCCAGCTCCTCTCTCCAGCAAGAGACCCAGTACTTC
CDR3: CASSSLQQETQYF
J: TRBJ2-5
size: many
V: TRBV18
D: NA